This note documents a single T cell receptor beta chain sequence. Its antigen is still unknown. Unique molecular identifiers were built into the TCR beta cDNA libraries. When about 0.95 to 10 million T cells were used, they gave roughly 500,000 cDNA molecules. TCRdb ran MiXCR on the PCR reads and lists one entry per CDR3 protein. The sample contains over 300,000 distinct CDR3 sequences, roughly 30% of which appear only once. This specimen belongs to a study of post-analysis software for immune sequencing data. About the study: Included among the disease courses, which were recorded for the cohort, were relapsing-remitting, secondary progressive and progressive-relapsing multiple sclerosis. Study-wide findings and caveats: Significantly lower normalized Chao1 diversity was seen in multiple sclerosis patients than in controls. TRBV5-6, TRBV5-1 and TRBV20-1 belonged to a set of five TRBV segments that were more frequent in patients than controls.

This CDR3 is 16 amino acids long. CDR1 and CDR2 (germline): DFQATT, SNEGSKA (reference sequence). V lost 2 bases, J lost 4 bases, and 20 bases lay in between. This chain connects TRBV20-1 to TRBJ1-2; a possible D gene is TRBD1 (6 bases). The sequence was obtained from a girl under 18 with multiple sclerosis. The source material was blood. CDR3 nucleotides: TGCAGTGCTAGACCTCCGGAAGGACAGACCCCCTATGGCTACACCTTC. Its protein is CSARPPEGQTPYGYTF.